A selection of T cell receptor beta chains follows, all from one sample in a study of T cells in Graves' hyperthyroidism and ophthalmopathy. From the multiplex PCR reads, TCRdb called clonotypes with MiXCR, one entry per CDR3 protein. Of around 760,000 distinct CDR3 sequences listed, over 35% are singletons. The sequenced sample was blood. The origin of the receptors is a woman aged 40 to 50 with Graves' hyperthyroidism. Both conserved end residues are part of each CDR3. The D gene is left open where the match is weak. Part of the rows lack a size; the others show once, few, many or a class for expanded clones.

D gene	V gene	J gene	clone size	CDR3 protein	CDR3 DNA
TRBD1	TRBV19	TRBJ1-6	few	CASSIEGQNSPLHF	TGTGCCAGTAGTATAGAGGGACAGAATTCACCCCTCCACTTT
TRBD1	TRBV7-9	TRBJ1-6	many	CASSPGTAISPLHF	TGTGCCAGCAGCCCCGGGACAGCCATTTCACCCCTCCACTTT
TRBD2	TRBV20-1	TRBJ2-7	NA	CSARGTSKTYEQYF	TGCAGTGCGAGAGGGACTAGCAAAACCTACGAGCAGTACTTC
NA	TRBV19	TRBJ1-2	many	CASKDGNLYGYTF	TGTGCCAGTAAAGACGGAAACCTTTATGGCTACACCTTC
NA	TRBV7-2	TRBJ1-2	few	CASSQERFFGGALLGYTF	TGTGCCAGCAGCCAAGAAAGATTTTTTGGGGGCGCCCTCCTTGGCTACACCTTC
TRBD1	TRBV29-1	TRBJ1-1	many	CSVNGQANTEAFF	TGCAGCGTCAACGGACAGGCGAACACTGAAGCTTTCTTT
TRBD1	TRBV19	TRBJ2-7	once	CASSVIHGQGAYEQYF	TGTGCCAGCAGCGTAATCCATGGACAGGGGGCCTACGAGCAGTACTTC
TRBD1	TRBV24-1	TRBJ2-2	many	CATSDWRNRGYTGELFF	TGTGCCACCAGTGATTGGAGGAACAGGGGCTACACCGGGGAGCTGTTTTTT
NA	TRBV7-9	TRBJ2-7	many	CASSAGAPYEQYF	TGTGCCAGCAGCGCGGGGGCGCCCTACGAGCAGTACTTC
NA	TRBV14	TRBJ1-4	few	CASSHTATNEKLFF	TGTGCCAGCAGCCATACGGCAACTAATGAAAAACTGTTTTTT
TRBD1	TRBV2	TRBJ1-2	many	CASSGDRGYGYTF	TGTGCCAGCAGTGGAGACAGGGGCTATGGCTACACCTTC
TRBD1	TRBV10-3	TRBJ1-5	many	CAISVDRGNQPQHF	TGTGCCATCAGTGTGGACAGGGGCAATCAGCCCCAGCATTTT
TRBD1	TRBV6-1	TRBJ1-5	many	CAMGQGRLAPQHF	TGTGCCATGGGACAGGGGCGGCTTGCGCCCCAGCATTTT
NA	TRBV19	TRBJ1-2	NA	CASSTGQSFNYGYTF	TGTGCCAGTAGTACCGGACAGAGCTTTAACTATGGCTACACCTTC
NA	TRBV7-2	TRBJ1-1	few	CASSERPSVNTEAFF	TGTGCCAGCAGCGAAAGGCCCTCAGTGAACACTGAAGCTTTCTTT
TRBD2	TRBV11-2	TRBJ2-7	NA	CASSFGLAGDEQYF	TGTGCCAGCAGCTTCGGACTAGCGGGAGATGAGCAGTACTTC
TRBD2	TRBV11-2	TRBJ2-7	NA	CASNFVLAGVGQYF	TGTGCCAGCAACTTCGTCCTAGCGGGGGTAGGGCAGTACTTC
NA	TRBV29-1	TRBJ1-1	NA	CSSGRRNTEAFF	TGCAGCAGTGGGCGAAGGAACACTGAAGCTTTCTTT
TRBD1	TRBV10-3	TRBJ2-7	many	CAISESWDSGSYEQYF	TGTGCCATCAGTGAGTCGTGGGACAGCGGCTCCTACGAGCAGTACTTC
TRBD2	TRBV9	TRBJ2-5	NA	CASSAAPGLGETQCF	TGTGCCAGCAGCGCAGCTCCGGGACTAGGGGAGACCCAGTGCTTC
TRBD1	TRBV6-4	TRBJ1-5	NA	CASSRRQGPIEPQHF	TGTGCCAGCAGTCGACGACAGGGACCTATAGAGCCCCAGCATTTT
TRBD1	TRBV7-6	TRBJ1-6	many	CASSPRGTGDSPLHF	TGTGCCAGCAGTCCTAGGGGGACAGGGGATTCACCCCTCCACTTT
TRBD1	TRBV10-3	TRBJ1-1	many	CAISELQGAGAEAFF	TGTGCCATCAGTGAGTTGCAGGGGGCAGGCGCTGAAGCTTTCTTT
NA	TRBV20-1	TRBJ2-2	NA	CSAREEGLGGATIGELFF	TGCAGTGCTAGAGAAGAGGGTCTGGGGGGAGCCACGATCGGGGAGCTGTTTTTT
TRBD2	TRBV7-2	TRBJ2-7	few	CASRPGGGPYEQYF	TGTGCCAGCCGCCCCGGGGGAGGGCCCTACGAGCAGTACTTC
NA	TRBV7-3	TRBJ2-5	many	CASSLSRQAETQYF	TGTGCCAGCAGCTTGAGCAGGCAGGCAGAGACCCAGTACTTC